Following are 31 T cell receptor beta chains from one sample sequenced in a study of vaccination effects on CD4 cells after COVID-19. These TCRs' antigens remain unknown. Antigen-specific CD4+ T cells were expanded (with viral peptide pools) by the ViraFEST assay ahead of sequencing. Following a 10-day culture, CD4+ T cells were purified. Two doses of BNT162b2 or mRNA-1273 vaccine were administered to participants. Sequencing was performed with immunoSEQ multiplex PCR; in TCRdb, only in-frame clones are kept and a portion is missing. The table includes roughly 63,000 clones, around 80% detected once. The source was CD4+ T cells from PBMCs cultured with HCoV-OC43 spike peptides, collected after COVID-19 vaccination. Documented subset: HCoV-OC43 spike overlapping peptide pool stimulation. The receptors shown here come from a human donor who received a COVID-19 vaccine.

The J gene is TRBJ2-4, the V gene TRBV10-1; 8 bases agree with TRBD2. The CDR3 sequence is 14 residues long. Germline CDR1 WNHNN, CDR2 SYGVQD (reference sequence). V was pared by 4 bases and J by 8 bases, with 7 bases of the junction left unmatched. The CDR3 sequence: CASSAGGALDIQYF. The DNA for the CDR3 is TGCGCCAGCAGTGCCGGGGGGGCTTTGGACATTCAGTACTTC.

This rearrangement joins TRBV24-1 to TRBJ2-1; weak D call: TRBD1 (6 bases). The germline gives CDR1 KGHDR, CDR2 SFDVKD. Trimming took off 2 bases at V and 12 bases at J, with 13 bases between the two ends. This CDR3 has 13 amino acids. The CDR3 coding sequence is TGTGCCACCAGTGATTCTAACAGGGCTGGGCAGTTCTTC. This encodes CATSDSNRAGQFF.

This clone was counted only a few times. The chain couples TRBV30 to TRBJ2-1; D is undetermined. CDR1 and CDR2 (germline): GTSNPN, SVGIG (reference sequence). The CDR3 length is 15 residues. V lost 1 base, J lost 0 bases, and 10 bases lay in between. The DNA for the CDR3 is TGTGCCTGGAGTGCAGTATCTCACTCCTACAATGAGCAGTTCTTC. Protein: CAWSAVSHSYNEQFF.

The chain combines TRBV5-1 with TRBJ2-2, with D perhaps assigned TRBD1 or TRBD2 (5 bases each). This CDR3 comprises 15 residues. Between the trimmed V and J ends, which lost 3 bases and 3 bases, there was a span of 12 bases. Germline V lookup: CDR1 SGHRS, CDR2 YFSETQ. The CDR3 nucleotides read TGCGCCAGCAGCTCCTGGGACGCCGACACCGGGGAGCTGTTTTTT. Protein sequence: CASSSWDADTGELFF.

J is TRBJ1-1 and V is TRBV5-1; 9 bases line up with TRBD1. Germline V CDR1 and CDR2: SGHRS, YFSETQ. J was trimmed by 3 bases and V by 3 bases; bases with no gene match: 3. The CDR3 covers 14 residues. The CDR3 nucleotides are TGCGCCAGCAGCTCACGGACAGGGGACACTGAAGCTTTCTTT. It is translated as CASSSRTGDTEAFF.

This chain connects TRBV5-1 to TRBJ1-4, with D possibly TRBD1 on 6 matching bases. The length of the CDR3 is 15 residues. Trimming cost V 5 bases and J 6 bases, with 17 bases left between them. In germline, CDR1 is SGHRS, CDR2 YFSETQ. As DNA, the CDR3 is TGCGCCAGCAGTAATCTCGGGGGGCCAGATGAAAAACTGTTTTTT. Translated, it gives CASSNLGGPDEKLFF.

In its sample, this clone was seen a few times. The V call is TRBV4-2, the J call TRBJ1-1, with D perhaps TRBD1 (5 bases). Germline V CDR1 and CDR2: LGHNA, YNFKEQ. The CDR3 totals 18 residues. Trimming stripped 3 bases from V and 1 base from J, with 21 bases between. Here the CDR3 DNA reads TGTGCCAGCAGCCAGTTCTCAGGGAGAGCACGAGCGAACACTGAAGCTTTCTTT. Protein product: CASSQFSGRARANTEAFF.

This chain uses TRBV25-1 with TRBJ2-3, with a possible D match to TRBD1 (6 bases). The CDR3 is made up of 16 amino acids. Germline lookup yields CDR1 MGHDK and CDR2 SYGVNS. Trimming took 5 bases from V and 0 from J, leaving 15 bases between them. The CDR3 reads CASSTGTGASTDTQYF. The CDR3, as DNA: TGTGCCAGCAGTACAGGGACCGGGGCGAGCACAGATACGCAGTATTTT.

The V and J genes are TRBV7-2 and TRBJ2-1; TRBD1 aligns across 9 bases. The CDR3 extends over 15 amino acids. Germline V gives CDR1 SGHTA, CDR2 FQGNSA. The junction had 6 bases not matched to a gene; V was cut back by 5 bases and J by 4 bases. The CDR3 sequence: CASSQGQGLYNEQFF. The CDR3 DNA reads TGTGCCAGCAGCCAGGGACAGGGATTGTACAATGAGCAGTTCTTC.

The gene calls are TRBV30 and TRBJ1-2; D ambiguous. The CDR3 length is 14 residues. The ends were cut back, 3 bases at V and 8 bases at J, with 19 bases in the middle. Germline CDR1 reads GTSNPN; CDR2 reads SVGIG (reference sequence). For the CDR3, the DNA is TGTGCCTGGAGATCTAAACTTATCCATTGGGGCTACACCTTC. It codes for CAWRSKLIHWGYTF.

The chain combines TRBV19 with TRBJ1-3; 8 bases map to TRBD1. CDR3 length: 16 amino acids. Losses at the gene ends were 4 bases for V and 2 bases for J; bases not matched to a gene: 7. Per germline, CDR1 LNHDA and CDR2 SQIVND (reference sequence). The CDR3 sequence is CASSTTTTGAGNTIYF. The CDR3 DNA is TGTGCCAGTAGTACCACAACGACAGGGGCTGGAAACACCATATATTTT.

The chain carries TRBV5-1 and TRBJ2-1; 11 positions match TRBD2. The V segment lost 4 bases and the J segment 3 bases; nucleotides outside the gene matches: 6. Germline V CDR1 and CDR2: SGHRS, YFSETQ. There are 16 residues in the CDR3. CDR3 residues: CASSPPSGGHYNEQFF. The DNA of the CDR3 is TGCGCCAGCAGCCCCCCTAGCGGGGGGCACTACAATGAGCAGTTCTTC.

The CDR3 DNA follows: TGTGCCAGCACCCTTAACGGGTTAGAGACCCAGTACTTC. Translated, it gives CASTLNGLETQYF. This chain connects TRBV7-9 to TRBJ2-5; the D is unclear. The length of the CDR3 is 13 residues. The ends were cut back, 7 bases at V and 4 bases at J, with 13 bases in the middle. Germline CDR1 SEHNR, CDR2 FQNEAQ (reference sequence).

This chain links TRBV28 with TRBJ1-1; D gene ambiguous. Germline-derived CDR1 and CDR2 are MDHEN and SYDVKM. The V and J ends lost 1 base and 10 bases respectively, with 10 bases between them. The CDR3 is made up of 12 amino acids. The CDR3 coding sequence is TGTGCCAGCAGTTTATTTGCGGTAGGAGCTTTCTTT. Its protein is CASSLFAVGAFF.

The chain couples TRBV5-1 to TRBJ2-1, with D unresolved. The germline V and J ends were trimmed by 0 bases and 5 bases, with 9 bases remaining between them. The CDR3 totals 14 residues. Germline-derived CDR1 and CDR2 are SGHRS and YFSETQ. DNA of the CDR3: TGCGCCAGCAGCTTGGGGGGAACCGACAATGAGCAGTTCTTC. Translated: CASSLGGTDNEQFF.

The V gene is TRBV3-1 (or the pseudogene TRBV3-2), the J gene TRBJ2-3; no clear D. V dropped 2 bases and J dropped 5 bases, with 8 bases sitting between them. This CDR3 contains 13 residues. Germline V gives CDR1 LGHDT, CDR2 YNNKEL (reference sequence). The CDR3 region has the DNA TGTGCCAGCAGCCAATCGTCTCAAGATACGCAGTATTTT. It yields the protein CASSQSSQDTQYF.

V gene TRBV30 combines with J gene TRBJ1-2; a weak D match, TRBD1 (5 bases). The germline V gene encodes CDR1 GTSNPN and CDR2 SVGIG (reference sequence). The CDR3 runs 13 residues. V was pared by 2 bases and J by 0 bases, with 7 bases between. The CDR3 loop is CAWSRGTNYGYTF. CDR3 DNA: TGTGCCTGGAGTAGGGGCACTAACTATGGCTACACCTTC.

The rearrangement links TRBV19 to TRBJ2-2; TRBD2 matches at 9 bases. The CDR3 extends over 14 amino acids. The germline CDR1 and CDR2 sequences are LNHDA and SQIVND (reference sequence). Trimming removed 2 bases from V and 6 bases from J; junction bases left unmatched: 1. The DNA for the CDR3 is TGTGCCAGTAGTATACCTAGCGGGGCCGGGGAGCTGTTTTTT. This codes for CASSIPSGAGELFF.

This clone was seen a few times. The V and J genes are TRBV6-4 and TRBJ1-1, with 7 bases that match TRBD1. The J segment lost 3 bases and the V segment lost 9 bases, leaving 7 bases of the junction unmatched. The CDR3 contains 13 residues. Germline V gene data show CDR1 as MRHNA and CDR2 as SNTAGT. The CDR3 loop reads CASSRTGDTEAFF. The CDR3 DNA is TGTGCCAGTTCGAGAACAGGGGACACTGAAGCTTTCTTT.

The chain recombines TRBV6-5 with TRBJ1-2; maybe TRBD1 (6 bases). The CDR3 consists of 12 residues. Trimming pared 6 bases from V and 8 bases from J, leaving 13 bases between. Germline-derived CDR1 and CDR2 are MNHEY and SVGAGI. CDR3 loop: CASSNQGRGYTF. The CDR3 DNA sequence: TGTGCCAGCAGCAATCAGGGGAGGGGCTACACCTTC.

The genes are TRBV5-6 and TRBJ2-1, with D perhaps assigned TRBD1 or TRBD2 (6 bases each). Germline CDR1 is SGHDT and CDR2 is YYEEEE. The CDR3 consists of 15 residues. Trimming cost V 7 bases and J 4 bases, with 18 bases left between them. The CDR3 protein is CASSEGGYPYNEQFF. DNA for the CDR3: TGTGCCAGCTCAGAGGGGGGATACCCTTACAATGAGCAGTTCTTC.

The V call is TRBV9, the J call TRBJ1-4; 10 bases map to TRBD1. This CDR3 has 16 amino acids. CDR1 is SGDLS and CDR2 is YYNGEE in the germline V gene. V shed 4 bases and J 3 bases; nucleotides not matched to a gene: 6. CDR3 DNA: TGTGCCAGCAGCTTCGGAGGACAGGGGGCTAATGAAAAACTGTTTTTT. It is translated as CASSFGGQGANEKLFF.

This chain uses TRBV2 with TRBJ2-2, with 8 bases matching TRBD1. Germline CDR1 SNHLY, CDR2 FYNNEI. Losses at the gene ends were 7 bases for V and 0 bases for J; bases not matched to a gene: 7. The CDR3 sequence is 16 residues long. This CDR3 is CASKRTGGTNTGELFF. In DNA form, the CDR3 reads TGTGCCAGCAAGAGAACAGGGGGTACGAACACCGGGGAGCTGTTTTTT.

V and J are TRBV7-2 and TRBJ1-3; no reliable D call. V was pared by 1 base and J by 7 bases, with 8 bases between. Germline V lookup: CDR1 SGHTA, CDR2 FQGNSA. The CDR3 runs to 13 residues. The CDR3 here is CASSLDRGNTIYF. The DNA for the CDR3 is TGTGCCAGCAGCTTAGATCGCGGGAACACCATATATTTT.

The chain is built from TRBV5-4 and TRBJ2-1, with 10 bases matching TRBD2. The CDR3 length is 17 residues. Germline V gene data show CDR1 as SGHNT and CDR2 as YYREEE (reference sequence). V was clipped by 2 bases and J by 7 bases; unmatched bases: 12. Here the CDR3 DNA reads TGTGCCAGCAGCTTTAAAGCAACGGCTAGCGGGGGAAATGAGCAGTTCTTC. It codes for CASSFKATASGGNEQFF.

This sequence joins TRBV7-9 and TRBJ1-1; perhaps TRBD1 as D (6 bases). V shed 11 bases and J shed 9 bases, with 10 bases lying between them. This CDR3 spans 9 amino acids. The germline V gene encodes CDR1 SEHNR and CDR2 FQNEAQ (reference sequence). CDR3 coding DNA: TGTGCCGCCGGGGGGCAAGCTTTCTTT. Protein: CAAGGQAFF.

The chain couples TRBV18 to TRBJ1-2; 7 positions match TRBD1. The CDR3 is made up of 13 amino acids. The J segment lost 6 bases and the V segment lost 2 bases, leaving 3 bases of the junction unmatched. Germline CDR1 KGHSH, CDR2 LQKENI. The CDR3 DNA follows: TGTGCCAGCTCACCAACAACAGGGGATGGCTACACCTTC. Protein sequence: CASSPTTGDGYTF.

The V call is TRBV27, the J call TRBJ2-1; D remains ambiguous. V lost 6 bases and J 3 bases, leaving 21 bases between the germline ends. Germline CDR1 is MNHEY and CDR2 is SMNVEV (reference sequence). The CDR3 extends over 17 amino acids. CDR3 nucleotides: TGTGCCAGCAGCCTACAGCGACACACCCTTTACTACAATGAGCAGTTCTTC. This sequence encodes CASSLQRHTLYYNEQFF.

This clone has a handful of counts. V usage is TRBV24-1 and J usage is TRBJ2-5; 9 bases align to TRBD2. The CDR3 is made up of 14 amino acids. Germline V gene sequence: CDR1 KGHDR, CDR2 SFDVKD. V lost 0 bases, J lost 7 bases, and 2 bases stayed unmatched. Written as DNA, the CDR3 is TGTGCCACCAGTGATTTGGGGCGGGGGGGGACCCAGTACTTC. It codes for CATSDLGRGGTQYF.

This clone has a handful of counts. V usage is TRBV6-5 and J usage is TRBJ2-6; D remains ambiguous. This CDR3 is 15 amino acids long. The germline V gene encodes CDR1 MNHEY and CDR2 SVGAGI. Trimming stripped 5 bases from V and 4 bases from J, with 12 bases between. The CDR3 nucleotides read TGTGCCAGCAGTCGGACGGGTGCGGGGGCCAACGTCCTGACTTTC. Its protein is CASSRTGAGANVLTF.

This sequence joins TRBV5-1 and TRBJ2-1; a possible D gene is TRBD1 (6 bases). V was pared by 1 base and J by 10 bases, with 15 bases between. CDR3 length: 14 residues. Germline CDR1 and CDR2: SGHRS and YFSETQ. The CDR3 bases are TGCGCCAGCAGCTTGAACAGGGTGGTTTACGAGCAGTTCTTC. This codes for CASSLNRVVYEQFF.